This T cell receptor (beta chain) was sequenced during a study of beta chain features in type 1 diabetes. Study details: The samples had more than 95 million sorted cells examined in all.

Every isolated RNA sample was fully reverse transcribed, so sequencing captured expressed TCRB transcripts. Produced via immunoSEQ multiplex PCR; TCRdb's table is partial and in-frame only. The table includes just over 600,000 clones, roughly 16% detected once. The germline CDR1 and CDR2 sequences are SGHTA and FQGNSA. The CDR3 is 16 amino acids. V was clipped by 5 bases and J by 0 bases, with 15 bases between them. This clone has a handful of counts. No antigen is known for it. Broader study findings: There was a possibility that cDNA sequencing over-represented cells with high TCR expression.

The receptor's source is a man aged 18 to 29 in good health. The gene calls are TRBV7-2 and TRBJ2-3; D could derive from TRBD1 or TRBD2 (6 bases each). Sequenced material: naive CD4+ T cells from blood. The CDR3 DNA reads TGTGCCAGCAGCGCGAGGGGGGTCCTCAGCACAGATACGCAGTATTTT. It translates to CASSARGVLSTDTQYF.